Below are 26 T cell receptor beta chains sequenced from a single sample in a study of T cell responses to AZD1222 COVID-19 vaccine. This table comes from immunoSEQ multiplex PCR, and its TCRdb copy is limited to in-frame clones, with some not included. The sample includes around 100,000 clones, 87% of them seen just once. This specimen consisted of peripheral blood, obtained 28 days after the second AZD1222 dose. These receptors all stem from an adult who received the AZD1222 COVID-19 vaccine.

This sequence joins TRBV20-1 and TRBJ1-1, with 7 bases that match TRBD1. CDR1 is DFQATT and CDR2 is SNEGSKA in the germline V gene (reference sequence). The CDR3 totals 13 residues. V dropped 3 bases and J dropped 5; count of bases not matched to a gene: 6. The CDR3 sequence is CSASKGQRTEAFF. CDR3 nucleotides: TGCAGTGCTAGTAAGGGACAGCGAACTGAAGCTTTCTTT.

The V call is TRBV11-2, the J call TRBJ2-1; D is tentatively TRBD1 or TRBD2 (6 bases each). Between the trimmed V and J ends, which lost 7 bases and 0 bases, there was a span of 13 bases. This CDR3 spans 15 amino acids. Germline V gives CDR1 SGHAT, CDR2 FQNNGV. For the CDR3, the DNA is TGTGCCAGCATCCGAGGGGGGCGCTCCTACAATGAGCAGTTCTTC. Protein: CASIRGGRSYNEQFF.

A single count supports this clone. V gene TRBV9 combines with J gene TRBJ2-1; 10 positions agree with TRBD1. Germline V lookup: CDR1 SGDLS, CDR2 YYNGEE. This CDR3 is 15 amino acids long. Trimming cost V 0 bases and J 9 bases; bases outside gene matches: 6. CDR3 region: CASSVEGQGYGEQFF. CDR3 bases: TGTGCCAGCAGCGTAGAGGGACAGGGGTATGGTGAGCAGTTCTTC.

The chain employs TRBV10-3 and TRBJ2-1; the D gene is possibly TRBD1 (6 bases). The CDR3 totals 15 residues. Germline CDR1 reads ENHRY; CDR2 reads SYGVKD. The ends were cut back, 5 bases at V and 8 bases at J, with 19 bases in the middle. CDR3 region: CAISPGTRDRDEQFF. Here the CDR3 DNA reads TGTGCCATCAGTCCCGGGACAAGGGATCGCGATGAGCAGTTCTTC.

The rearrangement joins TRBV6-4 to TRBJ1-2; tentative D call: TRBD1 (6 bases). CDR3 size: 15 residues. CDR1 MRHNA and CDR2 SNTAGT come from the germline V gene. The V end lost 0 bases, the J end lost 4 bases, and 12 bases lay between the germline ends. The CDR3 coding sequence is TGTGCCAGCAGTGACTCGAACAGGGCAACCTATGGCTACACCTTC. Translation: CASSDSNRATYGYTF.

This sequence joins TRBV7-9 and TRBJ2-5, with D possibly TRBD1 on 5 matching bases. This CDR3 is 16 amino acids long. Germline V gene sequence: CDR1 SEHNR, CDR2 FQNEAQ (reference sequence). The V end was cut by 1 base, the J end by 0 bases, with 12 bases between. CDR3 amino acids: CASSLGGLTDQETQYF. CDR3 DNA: TGTGCCAGCAGCTTAGGGGGATTGACAGACCAAGAGACCCAGTACTTC.

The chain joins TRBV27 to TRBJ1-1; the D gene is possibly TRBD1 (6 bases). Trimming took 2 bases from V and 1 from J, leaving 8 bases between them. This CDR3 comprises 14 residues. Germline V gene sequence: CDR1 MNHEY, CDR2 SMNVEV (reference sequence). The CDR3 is CASSLGQQNTEAFF. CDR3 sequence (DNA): TGTGCCAGCAGTTTAGGACAGCAGAACACTGAAGCTTTCTTT.

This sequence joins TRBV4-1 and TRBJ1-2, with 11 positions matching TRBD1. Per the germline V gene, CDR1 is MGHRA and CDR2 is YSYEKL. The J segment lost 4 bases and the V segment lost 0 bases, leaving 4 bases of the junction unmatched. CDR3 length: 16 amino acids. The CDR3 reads CASSQDGTGGLYGYTF. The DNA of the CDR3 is TGCGCCAGCAGCCAAGATGGGACAGGGGGACTCTATGGCTACACCTTC.

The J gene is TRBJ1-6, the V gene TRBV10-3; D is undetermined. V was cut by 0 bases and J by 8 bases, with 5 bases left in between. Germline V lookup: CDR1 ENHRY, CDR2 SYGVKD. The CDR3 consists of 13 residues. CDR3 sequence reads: CAISESRDSPLHF. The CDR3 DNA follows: TGTGCCATCAGTGAGTCGAGGGATTCACCCCTCCACTTT.

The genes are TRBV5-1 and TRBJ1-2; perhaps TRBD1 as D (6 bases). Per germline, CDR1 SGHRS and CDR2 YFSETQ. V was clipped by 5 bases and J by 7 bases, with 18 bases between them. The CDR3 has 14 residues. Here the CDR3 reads CASSFSWQGSGYTF. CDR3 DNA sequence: TGCGCCAGCAGTTTCTCTTGGCAGGGGTCTGGCTACACCTTC. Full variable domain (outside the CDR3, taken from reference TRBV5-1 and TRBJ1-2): KAGVTQTPRYLIKTRGQQVTLSCSPISGHRSVSWYQQTPGQGLQFLFEYFSETQRNKGNFPGRFSGRQFSNSRSEMNVSTLELGDSALYLCASSFSWQGSGYTFGSGTRLTVV.

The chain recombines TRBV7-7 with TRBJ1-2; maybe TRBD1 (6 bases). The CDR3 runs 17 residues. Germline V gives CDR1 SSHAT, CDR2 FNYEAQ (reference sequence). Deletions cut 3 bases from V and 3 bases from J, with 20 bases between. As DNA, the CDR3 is TGTGCCAGCAGCTTGTATGAGGATTGGGACACGGACTATGGCTACACCTTC. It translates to CASSLYEDWDTDYGYTF.

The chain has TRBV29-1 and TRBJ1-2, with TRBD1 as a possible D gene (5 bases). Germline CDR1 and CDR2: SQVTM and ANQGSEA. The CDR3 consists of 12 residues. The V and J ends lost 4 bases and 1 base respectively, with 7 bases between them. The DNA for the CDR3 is TGCAGCGTTGGACAGCGTAACTATGGCTACACCTTC. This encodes CSVGQRNYGYTF.

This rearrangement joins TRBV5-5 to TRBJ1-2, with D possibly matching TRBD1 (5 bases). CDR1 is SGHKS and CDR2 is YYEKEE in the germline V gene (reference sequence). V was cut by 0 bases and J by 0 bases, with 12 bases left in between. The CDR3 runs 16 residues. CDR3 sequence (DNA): TGTGCCAGCAGCTTGGGAGGGACGGCCGCTAACTATGGCTACACCTTC. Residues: CASSLGGTAANYGYTF.

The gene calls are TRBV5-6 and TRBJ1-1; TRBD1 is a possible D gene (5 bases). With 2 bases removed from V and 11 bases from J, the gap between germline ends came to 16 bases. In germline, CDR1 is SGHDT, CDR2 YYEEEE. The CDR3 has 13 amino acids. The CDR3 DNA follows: TGTGCCAGCAGCTTTTCGACCCAAGGGGATGCTTTCTTT. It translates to CASSFSTQGDAFF. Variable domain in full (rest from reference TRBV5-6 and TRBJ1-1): DAGVTQSPTHLIKTRGQQVTLRCSPKSGHDTVSWYQQALGQGPQFIFQYYEEEERQRGNFPDRFSGHQFPNYSSELNVNALLLGDSALYLCASSFSTQGDAFFGQGTRLTVV.

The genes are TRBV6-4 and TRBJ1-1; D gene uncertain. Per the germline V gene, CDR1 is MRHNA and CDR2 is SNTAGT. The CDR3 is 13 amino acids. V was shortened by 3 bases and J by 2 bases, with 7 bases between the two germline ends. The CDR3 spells CASSEASNTEAFF. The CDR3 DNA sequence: TGTGCCAGCAGTGAGGCGAGTAACACTGAAGCTTTCTTT.

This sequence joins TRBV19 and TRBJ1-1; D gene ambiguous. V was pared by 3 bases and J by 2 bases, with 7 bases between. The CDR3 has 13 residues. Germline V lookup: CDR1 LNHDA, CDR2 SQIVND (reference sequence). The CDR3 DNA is TGTGCCAGTAGTATTTCGACTAACACTGAAGCTTTCTTT. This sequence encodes CASSISTNTEAFF.

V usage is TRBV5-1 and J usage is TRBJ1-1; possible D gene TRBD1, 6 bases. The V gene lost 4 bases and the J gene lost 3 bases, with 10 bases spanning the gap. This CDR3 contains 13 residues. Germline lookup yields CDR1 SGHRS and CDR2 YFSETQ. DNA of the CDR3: TGCGCCAGCAGCCAACAGGGAGACACTGAAGCTTTCTTT. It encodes CASSQQGDTEAFF.

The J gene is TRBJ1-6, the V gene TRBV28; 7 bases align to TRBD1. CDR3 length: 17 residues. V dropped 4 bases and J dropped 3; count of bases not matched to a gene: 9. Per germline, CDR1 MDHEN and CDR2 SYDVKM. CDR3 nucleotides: TGTGCCAGCAGTTCTCCTACAGGGGATAACTATAATTCACCCCTCCACTTT. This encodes CASSSPTGDNYNSPLHF.

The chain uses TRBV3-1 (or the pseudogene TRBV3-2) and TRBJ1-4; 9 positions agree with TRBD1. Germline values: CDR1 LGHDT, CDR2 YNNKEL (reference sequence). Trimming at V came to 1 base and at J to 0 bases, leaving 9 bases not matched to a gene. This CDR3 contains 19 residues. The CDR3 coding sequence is TGTGCCAGCAGCCAAGTTGGCGGGACAGGGCTCTCAACTAATGAAAAACTGTTTTTT. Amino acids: CASSQVGGTGLSTNEKLFF.

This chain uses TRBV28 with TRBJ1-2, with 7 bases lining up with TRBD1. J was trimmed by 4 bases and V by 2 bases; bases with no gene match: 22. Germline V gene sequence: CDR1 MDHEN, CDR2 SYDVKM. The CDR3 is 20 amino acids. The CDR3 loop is CASSLIGASWGQRGGYGYTF. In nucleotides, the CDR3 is TGTGCCAGCAGTTTAATAGGGGCCTCGTGGGGACAGAGGGGCGGCTATGGCTACACCTTC.

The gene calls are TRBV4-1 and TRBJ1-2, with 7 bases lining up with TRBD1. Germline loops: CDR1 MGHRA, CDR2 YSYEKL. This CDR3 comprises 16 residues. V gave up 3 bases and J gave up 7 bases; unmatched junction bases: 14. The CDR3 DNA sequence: TGCGCCAGCAGCCAGGGTAAACGGACAGGCCCCACTGGCTACACCTTC. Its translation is CASSQGKRTGPTGYTF.

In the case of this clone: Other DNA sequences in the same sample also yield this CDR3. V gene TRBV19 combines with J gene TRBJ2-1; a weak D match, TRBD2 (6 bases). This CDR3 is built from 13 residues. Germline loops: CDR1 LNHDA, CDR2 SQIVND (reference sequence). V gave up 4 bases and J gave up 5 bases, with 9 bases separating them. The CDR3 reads CASSTGANNEQFF. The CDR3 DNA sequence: TGTGCCAGTAGTACGGGAGCAAACAATGAGCAGTTCTTC.

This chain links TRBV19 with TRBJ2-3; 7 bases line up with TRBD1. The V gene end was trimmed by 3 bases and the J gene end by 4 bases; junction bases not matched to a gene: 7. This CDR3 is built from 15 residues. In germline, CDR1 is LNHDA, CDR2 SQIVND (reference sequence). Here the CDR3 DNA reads TGTGCCAGTAGTATCCGGCCAGGGGGTGCAGATACGCAGTATTTT. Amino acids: CASSIRPGGADTQYF.

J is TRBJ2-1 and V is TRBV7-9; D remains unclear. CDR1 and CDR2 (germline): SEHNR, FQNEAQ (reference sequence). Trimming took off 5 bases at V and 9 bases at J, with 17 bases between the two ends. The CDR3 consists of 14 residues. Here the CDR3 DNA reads TGTGCCAGCAGCGCCGTGACTCGTGGCAGTGAGCAGTTCTTC. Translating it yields CASSAVTRGSEQFF.

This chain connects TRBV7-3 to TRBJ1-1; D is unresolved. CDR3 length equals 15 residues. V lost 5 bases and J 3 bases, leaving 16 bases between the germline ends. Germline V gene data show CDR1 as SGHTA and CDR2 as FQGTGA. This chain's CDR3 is CASSPPGRLDTEAFF. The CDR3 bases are TGTGCCAGCAGCCCGCCGGGAAGGTTGGACACTGAAGCTTTCTTT.

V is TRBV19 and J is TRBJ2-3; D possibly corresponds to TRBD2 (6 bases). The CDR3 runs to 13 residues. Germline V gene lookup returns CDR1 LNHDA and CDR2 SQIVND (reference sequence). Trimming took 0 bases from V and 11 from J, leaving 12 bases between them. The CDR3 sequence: CASSIEEGGKQYF. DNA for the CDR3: TGTGCCAGTAGTATAGAGGAGGGCGGGAAGCAGTATTTT.